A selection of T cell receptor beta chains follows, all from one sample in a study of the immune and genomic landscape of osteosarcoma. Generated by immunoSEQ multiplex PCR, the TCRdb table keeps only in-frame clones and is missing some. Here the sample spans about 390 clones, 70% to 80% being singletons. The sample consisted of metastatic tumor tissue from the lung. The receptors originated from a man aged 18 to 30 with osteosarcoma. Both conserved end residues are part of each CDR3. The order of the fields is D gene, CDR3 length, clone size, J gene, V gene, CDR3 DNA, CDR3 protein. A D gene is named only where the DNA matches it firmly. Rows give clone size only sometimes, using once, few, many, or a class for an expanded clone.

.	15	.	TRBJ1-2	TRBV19	TGTGCCAGTACCGAGGTTCGTGACAGCCTAGGAGGCTACACCTTC	CASTEVRDSLGGYTF
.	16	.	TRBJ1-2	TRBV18	TGTGCCAGCTCACCCTCGCAGGGGAGAGTTAACTATGGCTACACCTTC	CASSPSQGRVNYGYTF
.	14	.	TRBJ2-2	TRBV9	TGTGCCAGCACCGACCCCGCCGGGTCCGGGGAGCTGTTTTTT	CASTDPAGSGELFF
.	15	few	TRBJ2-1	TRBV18	TGTGCCAGCTCACCGCCGTCAAGCTCCTACAATGAGCAGTTCTTC	CASSPPSSSYNEQFF
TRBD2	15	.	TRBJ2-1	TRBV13	TGTGCCAGCAGCTCCCGACTAGCGGGGTACAATGAGCAGTTCTTC	CASSSRLAGYNEQFF
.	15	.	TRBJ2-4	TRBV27	TGTGCCAGCAAGGGAAACGCCTGGGCCAAAAACATTCAGTACTTC	CASKGNAWAKNIQYF
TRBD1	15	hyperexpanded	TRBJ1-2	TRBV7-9	TGTGCCAGCAGCTCGCCCGGGACAGAAAACTATGGCTACACCTTC	CASSSPGTENYGYTF
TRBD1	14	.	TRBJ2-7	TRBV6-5	TGTGCCAGCAGTCCAGGACAGGGGGCCTACGAGCAGTACTTC	CASSPGQGAYEQYF
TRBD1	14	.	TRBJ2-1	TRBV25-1	TGTGCCAGCAGTGGGACAGGGGACTACAATGAGCAGTTCTTC	CASSGTGDYNEQFF
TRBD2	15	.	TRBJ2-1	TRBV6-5	TGTGCCAGCAGTTACGGTACTAGCGGGAGTAATGAGCAGTTCTTC	CASSYGTSGSNEQFF
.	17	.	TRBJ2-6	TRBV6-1	TGTGCCAGCAGTGGTTTTCCGGAACAAAGTCGGGCCAACGTCCTGACTTTC	CASSGFPEQSRANVLTF
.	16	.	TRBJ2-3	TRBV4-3	TGCGCCAGCAGCCAAGAGGATACCTCTAGCACAGATACGCAGTATTTT	CASSQEDTSSTDTQYF
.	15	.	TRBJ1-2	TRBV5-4	TGTGCCAGCCACCGTTTACCAGGAAAGACCTATGGCTACACCTTC	CASHRLPGKTYGYTF
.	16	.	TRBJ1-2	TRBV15	TGTGCCACCAGCAGAGATCGGCGGCAGGACTACTATGGCTACACCTTC	CATSRDRRQDYYGYTF
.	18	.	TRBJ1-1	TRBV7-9	TGTGCCAGCTCCCCCTCGGCCCCCCAACCTGTTGGGAACACTGAAGCTTTCTTT	CASSPSAPQPVGNTEAFF
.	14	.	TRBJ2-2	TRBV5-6	TGTGCCAGCAGCCCACGAAGCCGAACCGGGGAGCTGTTTTTT	CASSPRSRTGELFF
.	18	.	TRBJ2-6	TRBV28	TGTGCCAGCAGTATGGAGAGCTTGACACAAAGTCGGGCCAACGTCCTGACTTTC	CASSMESLTQSRANVLTF
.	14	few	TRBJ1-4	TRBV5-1	TGCGCCAGCAGCTTGGACAGGCTGCGCGAAAAACTGTTTTTT	CASSLDRLREKLFF
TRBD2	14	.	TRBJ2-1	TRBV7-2	TGTGCCAGCAGTGGACTAGTTTCTGGGAATGAGCAGTTCTTC	CASSGLVSGNEQFF
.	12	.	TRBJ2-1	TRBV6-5	TGTGCCGCCCGGGACGACCGCAATGAGCAGTTCTTC	CAARDDRNEQFF
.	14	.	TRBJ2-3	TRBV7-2	TGTGCCAGCAGCCAGAAACCTTCCACAGATACGCAGTATTTT	CASSQKPSTDTQYF
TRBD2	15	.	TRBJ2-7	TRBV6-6	TGTGCCAGCAGGTCGACTAGCGGGATGTTCTACGAGCAGTACTTC	CASRSTSGMFYEQYF
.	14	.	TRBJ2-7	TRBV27	TGTGCCAGCAGTTTATACGGACCGCCCTACGAGCAGTACTTC	CASSLYGPPYEQYF
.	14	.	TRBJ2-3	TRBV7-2	TGTGCCAGCGGCTTAATCGTGTCCACAGATACGCAGTATTTT	CASGLIVSTDTQYF
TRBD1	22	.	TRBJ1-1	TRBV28	TGTGCCAGCAGTTTGGGTCCTGGGACACAATGGGGGACAGATTACATGAACACTGAAGCTTTCTTT	CASSLGPGTQWGTDYMNTEAFF
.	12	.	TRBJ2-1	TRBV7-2	TGTGCCAGCAGCTTTTTCTACAATGAGCAGTTCTTC	CASSFFYNEQFF
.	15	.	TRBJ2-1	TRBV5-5	TGTGCCAGCAGCTTGATCGGGCCCTCCTACAATGAGCAGTTCTTC	CASSLIGPSYNEQFF
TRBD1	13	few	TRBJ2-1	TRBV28	TGTGCCACCCGACAGGGGAATTACAATGAGCAGTTCTTC	CATRQGNYNEQFF
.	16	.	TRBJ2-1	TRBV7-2	TGTGCCAGCAGCTTACATTTAGGCGGGATCGACAATGAGCAGTTCTTC	CASSLHLGGIDNEQFF
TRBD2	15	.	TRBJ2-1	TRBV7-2	TGTGCCAGCAGCATTACTAGCGGGAAACACAATGAGCAGTTCTTC	CASSITSGKHNEQFF
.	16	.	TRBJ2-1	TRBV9	TGTGCCAGCAGCGTCGGACAGCCAAGCTCCTACAATGAGCAGTTCTTC	CASSVGQPSSYNEQFF
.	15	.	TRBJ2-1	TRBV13	TGTGCCAGCAGCCCCCGACAGGCAGGGTACAATGAGCAGTTCTTC	CASSPRQAGYNEQFF
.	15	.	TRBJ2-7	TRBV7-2	TGTGCCAGCAGCTCCGCGACCCCAAATTTTGGCGAGCAGTACTTC	CASSSATPNFGEQYF
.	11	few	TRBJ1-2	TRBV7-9	TGTGCCAGCAGCTTAGATCATGGCTACACCTTC	CASSLDHGYTF
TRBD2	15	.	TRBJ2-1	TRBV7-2	TGTGCCAGCAGCCTCACTAGCGGGAGGCACAATGAGCAGTTCTTC	CASSLTSGRHNEQFF
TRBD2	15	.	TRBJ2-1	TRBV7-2	TGTGCCAGCAGCTTGACTAGCGGGGCGCACAATGAGCAGTTCTTC	CASSLTSGAHNEQFF
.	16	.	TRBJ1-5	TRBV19	TGTGCCAGTAGTATTGGACAACCCGATAGCAATCAGCCCCAGCATTTT	CASSIGQPDSNQPQHF
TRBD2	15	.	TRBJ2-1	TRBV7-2	TGTGCCAGCAGCTACCTAGCGGGTGGGTACAATGAGCAGTTCTTC	CASSYLAGGYNEQFF
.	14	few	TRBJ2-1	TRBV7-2	TGTGCCAGCAGCTTAGACGGACCCTTAGATGAGCAGTTCTTC	CASSLDGPLDEQFF
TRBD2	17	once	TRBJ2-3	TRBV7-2	TGTGCCAGCAGCGCCTTAGCGGGAAGGGGATTCACAGATACGCAGTATTTT	CASSALAGRGFTDTQYF
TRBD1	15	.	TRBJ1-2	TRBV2	TGTGCCAGCACTAAGGGGACAGCGAACGCTTATGGCTACACCTTC	CASTKGTANAYGYTF
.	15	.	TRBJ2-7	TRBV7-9	TGTGCCAGCAGCCCCTGGGATCTGAGCTCCTACGAGCAGTACTTC	CASSPWDLSSYEQYF
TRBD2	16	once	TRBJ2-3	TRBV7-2	TGTGCCAGCAGCTTAGCGGGAGGCGGGGGATCAGATACGCAGTATTTT	CASSLAGGGGSDTQYF
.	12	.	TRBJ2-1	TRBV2	TGTGCCAGCATGGGCAGCAACAATGAGCAGTTCTTC	CASMGSNNEQFF
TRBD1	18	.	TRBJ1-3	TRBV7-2	TGTGCCAGCAGCCCAAGCCCTTCACAGGGGGCTGTTGGAAACACCATATATTTT	CASSPSPSQGAVGNTIYF
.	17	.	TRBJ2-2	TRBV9	TGTGCCAGCAGCGTACTATCCACATACACGAACACCGGGGAGCTGTTTTTT	CASSVLSTYTNTGELFF
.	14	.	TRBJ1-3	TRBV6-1	TGTGCCAGCAATCTCCAGAGCTCTGGAAACACCATATATTTT	CASNLQSSGNTIYF
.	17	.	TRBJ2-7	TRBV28	TGTGCCAGCAGTTTAAGGGGGGGTAGCACAAGAACCTACGAGCAGTACTTC	CASSLRGGSTRTYEQYF
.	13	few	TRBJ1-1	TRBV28	TGTGCCAGCAGTTCCCCAGAGAACACTGAAGCTTTCTTT	CASSSPENTEAFF
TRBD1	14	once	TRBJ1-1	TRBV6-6	TGTGCCAGCAGTTACGGGACAGGGATAACTGAAGCTTTCTTT	CASSYGTGITEAFF
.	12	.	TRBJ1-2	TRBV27	TGTGCCAGCCGATCGGGGGCCTATGGCTACACCTTC	CASRSGAYGYTF
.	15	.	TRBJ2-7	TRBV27	TGTGCCAGCACCCAACAGGGAGGGTCTTCCTACGAGCAGTACTTC	CASTQQGGSSYEQYF
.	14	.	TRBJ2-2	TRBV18	TGTGCCAGCTCACCTGGGCCCCACACCGGGGAGCTGTTTTTT	CASSPGPHTGELFF
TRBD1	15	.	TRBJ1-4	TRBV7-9	TGTGCCAGCAGCCAGGGGGGACAGGGCGATGAAAAACTGTTTTTT	CASSQGGQGDEKLFF
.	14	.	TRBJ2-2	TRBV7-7	TGTGCTAGCAGCCTAGGACCGAGCACCGGGGAGCTGTTTTTT	CASSLGPSTGELFF